The 29 T cell receptor beta chains below come from one sample, sequenced in a study of CD8 T cells in ankylosing spondylitis. TCRdb ran MiXCR on the 5' RACE reads and lists one entry per CDR3 protein. Counted here are about 240,000 distinct CDR3 sequences, over 8.5% occurring once; the ten biggest clones make up less than 7%. Source material: blood, either unsorted or a sorted T cell fraction (not recorded which). The receptors were sampled from a male donor with ankylosing spondylitis or in good health (not recorded which).

This clonotype was seen a single time. The chain combines TRBV3-1 with TRBJ2-2; 12 nucleotides align to TRBD1. The trim removed 10 bases at V and 6 bases at J, leaving 9 bases unmatched. This CDR3 has 15 residues. The germline gives CDR1 LGHDT, CDR2 YNNKEL (reference sequence). The CDR3 protein is CATCQGTGGPGELFF. The CDR3 bases are TGTGCCACCTGCCAAGGGACAGGGGGCCCCGGGGAGCTGTTTTTT. Using reference TRBV3-1 and TRBJ2-2 for the parts outside the CDR3, the full variable domain is DTAVSQTPKYLVTQMGNDKSIKCEQNLGHDTMYWYKQDSKKFLKIMFSYNNKELIINETVPNRFSPKSPDKAHLNLHINSLELGDSAVYFCATCQGTGGPGELFFGEGSRLTVL.

This clonotype was counted between two and nine times. V and J are TRBV6-1 and TRBJ1-2; 12 bases match TRBD1. V gave up 6 bases and J gave up 7 bases; unmatched junction bases: 12. Germline V gene lookup returns CDR1 MNHNS and CDR2 SASEGT. The CDR3 runs to 16 residues. CDR3 region: CASSPTGTGGAGGYTF. CDR3 bases: TGTGCCAGCAGCCCAACCGGGACAGGGGGCGCCGGTGGCTACACCTTC.

This clonotype came up many times. The chain carries TRBV9 and TRBJ2-3; 7 positions match TRBD2. Germline V lookup: CDR1 SGDLS, CDR2 YYNGEE. The CDR3 has 15 residues. Trimming took 2 bases from V and 2 from J; bases not matched to a gene: 5. As DNA, the CDR3 is TGTGCCAGCAGCGTGACTAGCCAGGTCACAGATACGCAGTATTTT. Translated, it gives CASSVTSQVTDTQYF.

V usage is TRBV6-1 and J usage is TRBJ2-1; TRBD1 agrees at 7 bases. Per germline, CDR1 MNHNS and CDR2 SASEGT. The V segment lost 3 bases and the J segment 5 bases; nucleotides outside the gene matches: 13. This CDR3 has 17 residues. The CDR3 reads CASSEYVGQAQNNEQFF. The CDR3 nucleotides are TGTGCCAGCAGTGAGTACGTCGGACAGGCCCAAAACAATGAGCAGTTCTTC.

The sample holds many counts of this clonotype. The V call is TRBV3-1, the J call TRBJ2-7, with TRBD1 as a possible D gene (6 bases). The germline V gene encodes CDR1 LGHDT and CDR2 YNNKEL (reference sequence). V was cut by 4 bases and J by 0 bases, with 13 bases left in between. The CDR3 contains 15 residues. This CDR3 is CASSRLMDSSYEQYF. DNA for the CDR3: TGTGCCAGCAGCCGACTGATGGACAGCTCCTACGAGCAGTACTTC.

Regarding this clonotype: The junction and the germline gene differ at one end; a read error may be behind it. This chain joins TRBV28 and TRBJ2-7; D is possibly TRBD2 (7 bases). The CDR3 has 14 amino acids. Germline V gene data show CDR1 as MDHEN and CDR2 as SYDVKM. DNA for the CDR3: TGTGTCAGCAGTTTACGGGGGGCGTTCTACGAGCAGTACTTC. Translation: CVSSLRGAFYEQYF.

This clonotype came up many times. This chain joins TRBV12-3 or TRBV12-4 and TRBJ2-1; D gene uncertain. The CDR3 has 12 residues. Trimming shortened V by 3 bases and J by 7 bases, and 7 bases separated the two germline ends. The CDR3 nucleotides are TGTGCCAGCAGTTTGATCATTAATGAGCAGTTCTTC. This codes for CASSLIINEQFF.

This clonotype was counted at least ten times. The rearrangement uses TRBV10-3 and TRBJ2-7; 9 bases match TRBD2. The germline gives CDR1 ENHRY, CDR2 SYGVKD. V shed 7 bases and J 4 bases; nucleotides not matched to a gene: 17. The CDR3 sequence is 17 residues long. CDR3 in amino acids: CAINPTGGAGGIYEQYF. The CDR3 DNA sequence: TGTGCCATCAACCCGACGGGAGGAGCGGGGGGAATTTACGAGCAGTACTTC.

This clonotype was picked up a small number of times. A read error is possible here, since a much larger clone lies one base away. The chain is built from TRBV20-1 and TRBJ2-5; D is perhaps TRBD1 or TRBD2 (7 bases each). The CDR3 contains 14 residues. Trimming stripped 3 bases from V and 9 bases from J, with 20 bases between. CDR1 and CDR2 (germline): DFQATT, SNEGSKA (reference sequence). The CDR3 loop is CSASRAEQGGSQYF. The CDR3 DNA follows: TGCAGTGCTAGTAGGGCGGAGCAGGGGGGGTCCCAGTACTTC.

This clonotype was found many times. The genes are TRBV27 and TRBJ2-7; 8 bases are a match to TRBD2. This CDR3 comprises 15 residues. Trimming took 6 bases from V and 2 from J; bases not matched to a gene: 9. Germline CDR1 is MNHEY and CDR2 is SMNVEV (reference sequence). Here the CDR3 reads CASSVFGGGPYEQYF. CDR3 in DNA: TGTGCCAGCAGCGTATTCGGGGGGGGTCCCTACGAGCAGTACTTC.

This clonotype turned up a few times. The chain is built from TRBV28 and TRBJ2-7; no definite D call. Germline values: CDR1 MDHEN, CDR2 SYDVKM. The CDR3 covers 16 residues. Trimming removed 5 bases from V and 0 bases from J, with 17 bases in between. The CDR3 DNA sequence: TGTGCCAGCAGTAGAGTAGTGGGGTTAAGCTCCTACGAGCAGTACTTC. It yields the protein CASSRVVGLSSYEQYF.

The gene calls are TRBV7-2 and TRBJ1-5; no definite D call. Germline V gene sequence: CDR1 SGHTA, CDR2 FQGNSA. The CDR3 has 13 amino acids. Trimming took 3 bases from V and 11 from J, leaving 14 bases between them. CDR3 nucleotides: TGTGCCAGCAGCTTCTCCGTCCGCGGTGCCCAGCATTTT. Its translation: CASSFSVRGAQHF.

The sample holds many counts of this clonotype. The CDR3 spells CSAPGTREFNEQFF. In DNA, the CDR3 is TGCAGTGCTCCCGGGACTAGGGAATTTAATGAGCAGTTCTTC. The chain has TRBV20-1 and TRBJ2-1; 8 nucleotides line up with TRBD2. With 5 bases clipped from V and 7 bases from J, the junction kept 10 bases outside the gene matches. Germline V lookup: CDR1 DFQATT, CDR2 SNEGSKA (reference sequence). This CDR3 is built from 14 residues.

There are many counts of this clonotype. The J gene is TRBJ1-1, the V gene TRBV29-1, with D tentatively TRBD1 (5 bases). V was shortened by 3 bases and J by 4 bases, with 12 bases between the two germline ends. This CDR3 region has 13 residues. The germline V gene has CDR1 SQVTM and CDR2 ANQGSEA. In nucleotides, the CDR3 is TGCAGCGTTGATAAGGGAGGGGTCACTGAAGCTTTCTTT. The encoded protein is CSVDKGGVTEAFF.

The chain links TRBV29-1 to TRBJ2-1; weak D call: TRBD2 (6 bases). Germline assignment: CDR1 SQVTM and CDR2 ANQGSEA. The CDR3 consists of 15 residues. The germline V and J ends were trimmed by 1 base and 2 bases, with 12 bases remaining between them. CDR3: CSVEGGEPTYNEQFF. CDR3 DNA: TGCAGCGTTGAAGGGGGGGAACCAACCTACAATGAGCAGTTCTTC.

This sequence joins TRBV6-1 and TRBJ2-2; no clear D gene. The germline CDR1 and CDR2 sequences are MNHNS and SASEGT. V lost 11 bases and J lost 0, with 16 bases in between. The CDR3 runs to 15 residues. The CDR3 loop is CASSRSATNTGELFF. In DNA, the CDR3 is TGTGCCTCATCGCGGTCGGCGACGAACACCGGGGAGCTGTTTTTT.

This clonotype has ten or more counts. J is TRBJ1-1 and V is TRBV12-3 or TRBV12-4; TRBD1 is a possible D gene (6 bases). There are 14 residues in the CDR3. The V end lost 5 bases, the J end lost 1 base, and 11 bases lay between the germline ends. The CDR3 region has the DNA TGTGCCAGCAGTACCCGGACAGCGAACACTGAAGCTTTCTTT. It yields the protein CASSTRTANTEAFF.

V and J are TRBV20-1 and TRBJ2-5, with D possibly TRBD2 on 5 matching bases. The CDR3 is 13 residues long. CDR1 and CDR2 from the germline V gene are DFQATT and SNEGSKA (reference sequence). In nucleotides, the CDR3 is TGCAGCATAGCGCGTAACTACCAAGAGACCCAGTACTTC. It is translated as CSIARNYQETQYF.

This clonotype ranks as medium-sized. The chain is built from TRBV5-1 and TRBJ2-3; D gene ambiguous. The germline V and J ends were trimmed by 0 bases and 2 bases, with 4 bases remaining between them. The CDR3 has 13 residues. CDR1 SGHRS and CDR2 YFSETQ come from the germline V gene. The CDR3 DNA follows: TGCGCCAGCAGCTTGGACCCCACAGATACGCAGTATTTT. Translated, it gives CASSLDPTDTQYF.

This clonotype was picked up many times. The V call is TRBV29-1, the J call TRBJ2-7; 9 bases fit TRBD1. Germline lookup yields CDR1 SQVTM and CDR2 ANQGSEA. Trimming cost V 4 bases and J 3 bases; bases outside gene matches: 7. The CDR3 consists of 14 residues. The CDR3 region has the DNA TGCAGCGTTGGGAGGGGACAGGGAAACTACGAGCAGTACTTC. This gives the protein CSVGRGQGNYEQYF.

This clonotype has ten or more counts. The chain recombines TRBV5-1 with TRBJ1-6; TRBD1 agrees at 10 bases. The CDR3 extends over 15 amino acids. J lost 7 bases, V lost 5 bases, and 6 bases had no gene match. CDR1 and CDR2 (germline): SGHRS, YFSETQ. The CDR3 loop reads CASSPQGQGNSPLHF. CDR3 coding DNA: TGCGCCAGCAGTCCACAGGGACAGGGGAATTCACCCCTCCACTTT.

This clonotype came up many times. The gene calls are TRBV20-1 and TRBJ2-2; a weak D match, TRBD1 (6 bases). The CDR3 extends over 13 amino acids. Looked up from germline, CDR1 is DFQATT and CDR2 is SNEGSKA (reference sequence). The ends were cut back, 3 bases at V and 7 bases at J, with 12 bases in the middle. Here the CDR3 reads CSARGQGIGELFF. DNA for the CDR3: TGCAGTGCTAGGGGGCAGGGGATCGGGGAGCTGTTTTTT.

This clonotype was observed at least ten times. The V gene is TRBV3-1, the J gene TRBJ1-1; D uncertain. The CDR3 spans 12 residues. In germline, CDR1 is LGHDT, CDR2 YNNKEL (reference sequence). V was pared by 3 bases and J by 9 bases, with 11 bases between. The CDR3 DNA reads as TGTGCCAGCAGCCAGGCACAGCGCCAAGCTTTCTTT. Translation: CASSQAQRQAFF.

This clonotype was detected only a few times. The J gene is TRBJ2-1, the V gene TRBV11-2, with D possibly matching TRBD2 (5 bases). CDR3 length: 18 residues. V was clipped by 1 base and J by 7 bases, with 23 bases between them. The germline V gene encodes CDR1 SGHAT and CDR2 FQNNGV. The DNA for the CDR3 is TGTGCCAGCAGCTTAGTAACTACCCGCGGAGGAAGCAGAAATGAGCAGTTCTTC. Translation: CASSLVTTRGGSRNEQFF.

A note on this clonotype: A read error may explain this, as a much larger clone is one base away. The CDR3 sequence is CASSVADTGELFF. CDR3 nucleotides: TGTGCCAGCAGTGTGGCAGACACCGGGGAGCTGTTTTTT. The chain combines TRBV6-1 with TRBJ2-2, with D hard to call. This CDR3 contains 13 residues. Trimming shortened V by 4 bases and J by 3 bases, and 6 bases separated the two germline ends. Germline V lookup: CDR1 MNHNS, CDR2 SASEGT.

A word on this clonotype: A much larger clone differs from this one at a single base, so this may be a read error. V usage is TRBV20-1 and J usage is TRBJ2-7, with D maybe TRBD1 (5 bases). The germline V and J ends were trimmed by 3 bases and 6 bases, with 12 bases remaining between them. From germline, CDR1 is DFQATT and CDR2 SNEGSKA (reference sequence). CDR3 length equals 12 residues. CDR3 region: CSASSDSGEQYF. DNA of the CDR3: TGCAGTGCTAGCTCCGACAGTGGCGAGCAGTACTTC.

The chain couples TRBV2 to TRBJ2-1; 9 nucleotides agree with TRBD2. The V and J ends lost 2 bases and 7 bases, in that order; junction bases with no gene match: 3. This CDR3 is built from 14 residues. The V gene's germline CDR1 is SNHLY and CDR2 FYNNEI. CDR3 loop: CASSELAGINEQFF. DNA of the CDR3: TGTGCCAGCAGTGAACTAGCGGGGATTAATGAGCAGTTCTTC.

The table lists this clonotype with many counts. The chain carries TRBV20-1 and TRBJ2-5, with 9 bases lining up with TRBD1. Germline assignment: CDR1 DFQATT and CDR2 SNEGSKA (reference sequence). J lost 4 bases, V lost 5 bases, and 8 bases had no gene match. There are 14 residues in the CDR3. CDR3 protein: CSASGTGKGETQYF. DNA of the CDR3: TGCAGTGCTTCCGGGACAGGGAAAGGAGAGACCCAGTACTTC.

The V gene is TRBV7-2, the J gene TRBJ2-3; 8 bases match TRBD2. CDR1 is SGHTA, CDR2 FQGNSA, per germline. The CDR3 spans 17 residues. Unmatched junction bases numbered 8, after V lost 3 bases and J lost 0 bases. As DNA, the CDR3 is TGTGCCAGCAGCTTGGGAACCGGGACTAGAAGCACAGATACGCAGTATTTT. This gives the protein CASSLGTGTRSTDTQYF. Using reference TRBV7-2 and TRBJ2-3 for the parts outside the CDR3, the full variable domain is GAGVSQSPSNKVTEKGKDVELRCDPISGHTALYWYRQSLGQGLEFLIYFQGNSAPDKSGLPSDRFSAERTGGSVSTLTIQRTQQEDSAVYLCASSLGTGTRSTDTQYFGPGTRLTVL.